The subject of this entry is one T cell receptor (beta chain). The authors' processing: By means of reference gene primer amplification, nucleated cell counts were estimated. Method: immunoSEQ multiplex PCR; TCRdb's copy keeps in-frame clones and lacks some. From that table come the V and J calls and clone size; the DNA was used to work out D and trimming. Here the sample spans a few hundred thousand clones, 80% to 90% being singletons. The data derive from a study of blood T cell repertoires in COVID-19. Study-level information: The United States, Italy and Spain supplied acute and convalescent COVID-19 samples. T cells, B-cell-depleted T cells, or PBMCs provided the cDNA or gDNA that served as material.

Germline CDR1 is GTSNPN and CDR2 is SVGIG (reference sequence). V was clipped by 4 bases and J by 13 bases, with 19 bases between them. The CDR3 runs 12 residues. Two negative PCRs, clearance, or symptom resolution characterized the recovered Cohort 3 donors. The source material was PBMCs or T cells enriched from blood (not recorded which). This clonotype was sampled from a young man who had recovered from COVID-19. The V and J genes are TRBV30 and TRBJ1-2; D possibly corresponds to TRBD1 (5 bases). The CDR3 spells CAWTAGGLLPTF. CDR3 bases: TGTGCCTGGACAGCGGGGGGTTTGCTACCCACCTTC.